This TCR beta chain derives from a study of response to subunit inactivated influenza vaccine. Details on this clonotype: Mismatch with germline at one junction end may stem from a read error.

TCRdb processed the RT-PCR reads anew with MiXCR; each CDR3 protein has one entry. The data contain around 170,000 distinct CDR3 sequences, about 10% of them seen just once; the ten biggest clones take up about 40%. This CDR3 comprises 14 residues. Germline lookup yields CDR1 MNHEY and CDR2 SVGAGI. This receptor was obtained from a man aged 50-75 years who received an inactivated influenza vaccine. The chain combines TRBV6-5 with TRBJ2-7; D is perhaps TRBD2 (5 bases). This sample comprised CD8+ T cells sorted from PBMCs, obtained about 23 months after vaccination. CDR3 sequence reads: CAGSYVPGSYEQYF. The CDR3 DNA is TGTGCCGGCAGTTACGTTCCGGGGTCCTACGAGCAGTACTTC.